The 24 T cell receptor beta chains below were found in one sample sequenced in a study of blood T cell repertoires in COVID-19. Method: immunoSEQ multiplex PCR; TCRdb's copy keeps in-frame clones and lacks some. The table has tens of thousands of clones, roughly four fifths seen once. Sequencing was carried out using peripheral blood. The receptors shown here come from a woman aged 55-69 years with acute or convalescent COVID-19.

The chain recombines TRBV20-1 with TRBJ1-2; D call uncertain. This CDR3 spans 12 amino acids. Trimming took 3 bases from V and 2 from J, leaving 7 bases between them. CDR1 and CDR2 from the germline V gene are DFQATT and SNEGSKA (reference sequence). The CDR3 sequence: CSASEQNYGYTF. CDR3 sequence (DNA): TGCAGTGCTAGTGAGCAGAACTATGGCTACACCTTC.

This chain connects TRBV7-9 to TRBJ2-3; 8 bases match TRBD2. Germline CDR1 is SEHNR and CDR2 is FQNEAQ (reference sequence). The CDR3 length is 15 residues. With 5 bases clipped from V and 3 bases from J, the junction kept 7 bases outside the gene matches. The CDR3 loop is CASSPGGVFTDTQYF. The CDR3 region has the DNA TGTGCCAGCAGCCCCGGGGGGGTCTTTACAGATACGCAGTATTTT.

The chain couples TRBV5-1 to TRBJ2-5, with TRBD2 identical over 7 bases. CDR1 and CDR2 from the germline V gene are SGHRS and YFSETQ. This CDR3 region has 14 residues. V lost 0 bases to trimming and J lost 6 bases; unmatched junction nucleotides: 5. Here the CDR3 DNA reads TGCGCCAGCAGCTTGGGACCAGCGGGGAAGACCCAGTACTTC. It is translated as CASSLGPAGKTQYF. Filled out from reference TRBV5-1 and TRBJ2-5, the complete variable domain reads KAGVTQTPRYLIKTRGQQVTLSCSPISGHRSVSWYQQTPGQGLQFLFEYFSETQRNKGNFPGRFSGRQFSNSRSEMNVSTLELGDSALYLCASSLGPAGKTQYFGPGTRLLVL.

The gene calls are TRBV18 and TRBJ2-3, with D uncertain. This CDR3 is built from 14 residues. Trimming cost V 1 base and J 2 bases, with 7 bases left between them. Germline loops: CDR1 KGHSH, CDR2 LQKENI. CDR3 amino acids: CASSPLQSTDTQYF. DNA of the CDR3: TGTGCCAGCTCACCACTCCAATCCACAGATACGCAGTATTTT.

V usage is TRBV7-9 and J usage is TRBJ2-7, with unresolved D. CDR3 size: 14 residues. The germline V and J ends were trimmed by 1 base and 3 bases, with 10 bases remaining between them. Germline CDR1 and CDR2: SEHNR and FQNEAQ (reference sequence). The CDR3 reads CASSLGETLYEQYF. In DNA, the CDR3 is TGTGCCAGCAGCTTAGGAGAGACTCTCTACGAGCAGTACTTC.

This chain joins TRBV28 and TRBJ1-1, with D tentatively TRBD1 (6 bases). The CDR3 spans 15 residues. Germline-derived CDR1 and CDR2 are MDHEN and SYDVKM. Trimming stripped 6 bases from V and 2 bases from J, with 16 bases between. CDR3 amino acids: CASRQEDRLNTEAFF. The CDR3, as DNA: TGTGCCAGCAGGCAAGAAGACAGGCTCAACACTGAAGCTTTCTTT.

The V gene is TRBV12-5, the J gene TRBJ2-7; 11 bases align to TRBD2. The CDR3 contains 15 residues. Per germline, CDR1 LGHNT and CDR2 FRNRAP. J lost 3 bases, V lost 1 base, and 2 bases had no gene match. The CDR3 nucleotides read TGTGCTAGTGGTTTGGGGGGGACTAGCGGCTACGAGCAGTACTTC. The encoded protein is CASGLGGTSGYEQYF.

V gene TRBV27 combines with J gene TRBJ2-7; 10 nucleotides agree with TRBD1. Trimming took 0 bases from V and 10 from J; bases not matched to a gene: 9. The CDR3 is 15 residues long. Germline V CDR1 and CDR2: MNHEY, SMNVEV (reference sequence). The CDR3 nucleotides read TGTGCCAGCAGTTTATCGATGGGACAGGGGAGGTCCCAGTACTTC. Translation gives CASSLSMGQGRSQYF.

V is TRBV7-9 and J is TRBJ1-2, with a tentative D call TRBD1 (5 bases). Germline V gene lookup returns CDR1 SEHNR and CDR2 FQNEAQ (reference sequence). The CDR3 covers 13 residues. V was clipped by 0 bases and J by 3 bases, with 5 bases between them. The CDR3 coding sequence is TGTGCCAGCAGCTTAGCAGGGGACTATGGCTACACCTTC. The encoded protein is CASSLAGDYGYTF.

The genes are TRBV25-1 and TRBJ1-3; a weak D match, TRBD1 (5 bases). V was pared by 3 bases and J by 3 bases, with 6 bases between. Germline CDR1 reads MGHDK; CDR2 reads SYGVNS. This CDR3 has 13 residues. The CDR3 protein is CASSDQGGNTIYF. CDR3 coding DNA: TGTGCCAGCAGTGATCAGGGTGGAAACACCATATATTTT.

This clone was seen ten or more times. The chain joins TRBV19 to TRBJ2-7; 9 bases match TRBD1. V dropped 5 bases and J dropped 4; count of bases not matched to a gene: 3. The V gene's germline CDR1 is LNHDA and CDR2 SQIVND (reference sequence). CDR3 length equals 13 residues. CDR3 loop: CASSSTGGYEQYF. In DNA, the CDR3 is TGTGCCAGTAGTTCGACAGGGGGGTACGAGCAGTACTTC.

CDR3 DNA: TGTGCCAGCACCCCGGTCTCCAGCAATCAGCCCCAGCATTTT. Translated: CASTPVSSNQPQHF. This chain links TRBV6-6 with TRBJ1-5, with unresolved D. Trimming shortened V by 7 bases and J by 1 base, and 11 bases separated the two germline ends. This CDR3 comprises 14 residues. Looked up from germline, CDR1 is MNHNY and CDR2 is SVGAGI (reference sequence).

The genes are TRBV6-5 and TRBJ1-5; D unclear. The CDR3 is 12 amino acids. Looked up from germline, CDR1 is MNHEY and CDR2 is SVGAGI. Trimming removed 5 bases at V and 7 bases at J, with 9 bases between. CDR3 bases: TGTGCCAGCAGTCTGTTGGCCCAGCCCCAGCATTTT. Amino acid sequence: CASSLLAQPQHF.

The chain is built from TRBV28 and TRBJ2-7, with TRBD2 identical over 7 bases. Germline CDR1 MDHEN, CDR2 SYDVKM. The CDR3 has 15 amino acids. V lost 6 bases, J lost 6 bases, and 14 bases stayed unmatched. CDR3 sequence (DNA): TGTGCCAGCAGAAGCCGGCGGGCGGGAGCGGCCGAGCAGTACTTC. This sequence encodes CASRSRRAGAAEQYF.

J is TRBJ1-2 and V is TRBV27; 9 bases match TRBD1. The CDR3 has 15 amino acids. CDR1 and CDR2 (germline): MNHEY, SMNVEV (reference sequence). V shed 3 bases, J shed 2 bases, and the junction held 4 bases outside the gene matches. CDR3 protein: CASSFGDRANYGYTF. CDR3 nucleotides: TGTGCCAGCAGTTTTGGGGACAGGGCGAACTATGGCTACACCTTC.

This clone was observed a few times. This rearrangement joins TRBV5-1 to TRBJ2-7; maybe TRBD1 (5 bases). With 0 bases removed from V and 2 bases from J, the gap between germline ends came to 12 bases. The germline V gene encodes CDR1 SGHRS and CDR2 YFSETQ. The CDR3 consists of 15 residues. The CDR3 bases are TGCGCCAGCAGCTTGGGGGCAGGGTCTGCCTACGAGCAGTACTTC. Its protein product is CASSLGAGSAYEQYF.

The chain has TRBV25-1 and TRBJ1-1; 9 bases are a match to TRBD1. J was trimmed by 1 base and V by 6 bases; bases with no gene match: 6. Looked up from germline, CDR1 is MGHDK and CDR2 is SYGVNS. CDR3 length: 15 amino acids. The CDR3: CASRADRGRNTEAFF. The CDR3, as DNA: TGTGCCAGCAGGGCCGACAGGGGGAGGAACACTGAAGCTTTCTTT.

V gene TRBV6-2 or TRBV6-3 combines with J gene TRBJ1-5; 9 positions match TRBD1. Looked up from germline, CDR1 is MNHEY and CDR2 is SVGEGT. The CDR3 loop spans 16 amino acids. The junction had 10 bases not matched to a gene; V was cut back by 2 bases and J by 8 bases. CDR3 protein: CASSYPTGGPWEPQHF. The CDR3 DNA follows: TGTGCCAGCAGTTACCCGACAGGGGGACCCTGGGAGCCCCAGCATTTT.

The genes are TRBV3-1 (or the pseudogene TRBV3-2) and TRBJ1-2; the match to TRBD1 covers 7 bases. The CDR3 loop spans 15 amino acids. J gave up 5 bases and V 4 bases, and 10 bases lay outside the gene matches. The germline gives CDR1 LGHDT, CDR2 YNNKEL (reference sequence). The CDR3 is CASSPRTGGGYGYTF. The CDR3 nucleotides read TGTGCCAGCAGCCCTCGGACAGGTGGAGGATATGGCTACACCTTC.

This clone appeared a single time. The V and J genes are TRBV7-8 and TRBJ1-1; no firm D call. From germline, CDR1 is SGHVS and CDR2 FQNEAQ. Trimming shortened V by 2 bases and J by 1 base, and 5 bases separated the two germline ends. This CDR3 has 13 amino acids. The CDR3: CASSLNRNTEAFF. The CDR3, as DNA: TGTGCCAGCAGCTTAAACAGGAACACTGAAGCTTTCTTT. The entire variable domain, with the rest obtained from reference TRBV7-8 and TRBJ1-1, is as follows: GAGVSQSPRYKVAKRGQDVALRCDPISGHVSLFWYQQALGQGPEFLTYFQNEAQLDKSGLPSDRFFAERPEGSVSTLKIQRTQQEDSAVYLCASSLNRNTEAFFGQGTRLTVV.

This chain links TRBV7-9 with TRBJ1-1; D gene uncertain. The CDR3 sequence is 11 residues long. Trimming took 1 base from V and 6 from J, leaving 3 bases between them. Germline assignment: CDR1 SEHNR and CDR2 FQNEAQ (reference sequence). CDR3: CASSLVSEAFF. CDR3 nucleotides: TGTGCCAGCAGCTTAGTATCTGAAGCTTTCTTT.

CDR3 protein: CASSYSILRKNTEAFF. The CDR3 DNA reads as TGTGCCAGCAGTTACTCGATTCTCAGAAAGAACACTGAAGCTTTCTTT. The chain is built from TRBV6-5 and TRBJ1-1, with unresolved D. The germline V and J ends were trimmed by 0 bases and 1 base, with 12 bases remaining between them. CDR1 is MNHEY, CDR2 SVGAGI, per germline. The CDR3 covers 16 residues.

The V call is TRBV3-1 (or the pseudogene TRBV3-2), the J call TRBJ1-1, with D hard to call. V dropped 5 bases and J dropped 4 bases, with 14 bases sitting between them. The CDR3 has 14 amino acids. Per the germline V gene, CDR1 is LGHDT and CDR2 is YNNKEL (reference sequence). In DNA form, the CDR3 reads TGTGCCAGCAGCTCTCTTGCGCCCTCCACTGAAGCTTTCTTT. It specifies CASSSLAPSTEAFF.

CDR3 in amino acids: CATNRERTTLTTDTQYF. The DNA of the CDR3 is TGTGCCACAAACAGGGAAAGGACCACCCTTACCACAGATACGCAGTATTTT. The J gene is TRBJ2-3, the V gene TRBV10-3, with D possibly being TRBD1 (6 bases). The CDR3 runs to 17 residues. The V and J ends lost 10 bases and 2 bases respectively, with 25 bases between them. Germline CDR1 ENHRY, CDR2 SYGVKD.